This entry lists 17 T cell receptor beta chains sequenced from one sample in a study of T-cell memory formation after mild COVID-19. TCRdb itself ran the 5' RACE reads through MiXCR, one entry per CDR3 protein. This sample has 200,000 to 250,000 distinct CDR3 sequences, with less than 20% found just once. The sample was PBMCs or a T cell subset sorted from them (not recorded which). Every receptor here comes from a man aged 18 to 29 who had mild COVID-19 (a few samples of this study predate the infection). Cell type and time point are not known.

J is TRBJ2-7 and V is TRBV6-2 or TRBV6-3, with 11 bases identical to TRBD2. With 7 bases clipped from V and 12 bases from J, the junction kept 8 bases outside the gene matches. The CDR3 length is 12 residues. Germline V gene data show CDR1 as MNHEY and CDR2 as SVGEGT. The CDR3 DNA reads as TGTGCCAGCAATCGACTAGCGGGGTTAATGTACGTC. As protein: CASNRLAGLMYV.

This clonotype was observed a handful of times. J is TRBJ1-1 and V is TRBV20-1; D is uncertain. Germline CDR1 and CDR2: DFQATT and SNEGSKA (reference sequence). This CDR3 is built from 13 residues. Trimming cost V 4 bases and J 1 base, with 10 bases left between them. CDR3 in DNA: TGCAGTGCTATGTCGGGCCGGAACACTGAAGCTTTCTTT. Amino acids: CSAMSGRNTEAFF.

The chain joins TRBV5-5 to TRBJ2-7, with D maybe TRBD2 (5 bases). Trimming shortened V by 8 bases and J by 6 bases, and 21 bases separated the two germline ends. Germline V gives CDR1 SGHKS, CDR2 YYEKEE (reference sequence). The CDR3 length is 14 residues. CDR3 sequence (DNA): TGTGCCAGTAGCCGAGGGAGCTCTGGGAGCGAGCAGTACGTC. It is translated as CASSRGSSGSEQYV.

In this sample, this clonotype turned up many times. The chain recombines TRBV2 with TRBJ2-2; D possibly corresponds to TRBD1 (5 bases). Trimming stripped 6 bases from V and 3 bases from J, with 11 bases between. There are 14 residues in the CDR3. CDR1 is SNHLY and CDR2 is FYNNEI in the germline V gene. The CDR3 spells CASREQAYTGELFF. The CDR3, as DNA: TGTGCCAGCAGGGAACAGGCATACACCGGGGAGCTGTTTTTT.

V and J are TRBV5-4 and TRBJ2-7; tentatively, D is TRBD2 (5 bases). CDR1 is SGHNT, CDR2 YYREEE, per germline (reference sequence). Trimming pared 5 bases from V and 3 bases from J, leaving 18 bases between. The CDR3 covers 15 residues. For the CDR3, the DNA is TGTGCCAGCAGTCAGCGACCGGGAATGAACTACGAGCAGTACTTC. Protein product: CASSQRPGMNYEQYF.

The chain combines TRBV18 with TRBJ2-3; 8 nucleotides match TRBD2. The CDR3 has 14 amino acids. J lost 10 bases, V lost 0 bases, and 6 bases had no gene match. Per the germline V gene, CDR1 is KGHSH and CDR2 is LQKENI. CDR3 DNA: TGTGCCAGCTCACCACCCCGGGGGGGTGTGCCGCAGTATTTT. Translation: CASSPPRGGVPQYF.

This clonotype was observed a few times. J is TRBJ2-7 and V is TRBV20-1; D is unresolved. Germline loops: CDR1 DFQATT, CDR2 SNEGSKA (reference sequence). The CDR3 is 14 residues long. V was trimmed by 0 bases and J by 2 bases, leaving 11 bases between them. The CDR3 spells CSARDLASPYEQYF. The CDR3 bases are TGCAGTGCTAGAGATCTGGCTTCCCCCTACGAGCAGTACTTC.

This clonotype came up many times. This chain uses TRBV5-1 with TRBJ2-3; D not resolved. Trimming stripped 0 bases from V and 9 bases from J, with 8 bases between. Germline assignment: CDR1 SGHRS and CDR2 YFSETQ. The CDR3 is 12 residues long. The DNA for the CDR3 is TGCGCCAGCAGCTTGGGGTCGTACACGCAGTATTTT. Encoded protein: CASSLGSYTQYF. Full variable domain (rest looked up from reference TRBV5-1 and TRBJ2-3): KAGVTQTPRYLIKTRGQQVTLSCSPISGHRSVSWYQQTPGQGLQFLFEYFSETQRNKGNFPGRFSGRQFSNSRSEMNVSTLELGDSALYLCASSLGSYTQYFGPGTRLTVL.

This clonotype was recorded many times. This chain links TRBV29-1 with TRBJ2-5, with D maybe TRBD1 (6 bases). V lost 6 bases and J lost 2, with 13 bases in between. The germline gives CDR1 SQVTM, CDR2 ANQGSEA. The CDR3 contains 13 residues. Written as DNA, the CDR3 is TGCAGCGTCGCATACAGGGATCAAGAGACCCAGTACTTC. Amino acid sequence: CSVAYRDQETQYF.

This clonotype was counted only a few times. CDR3 region: CASSYIAGVMVDTQYF. CDR3 nucleotide sequence: TGTGCCAGCAGCTACATAGCGGGGGTAATGGTAGATACGCAGTATTTT. The V gene is TRBV7-2, the J gene TRBJ2-3, with TRBD2 identical over 9 bases. With V trimmed by 4 bases and J by 5 bases, 10 bases remained unmatched. The CDR3 extends over 16 amino acids. Germline values: CDR1 SGHTA, CDR2 FQGNSA.

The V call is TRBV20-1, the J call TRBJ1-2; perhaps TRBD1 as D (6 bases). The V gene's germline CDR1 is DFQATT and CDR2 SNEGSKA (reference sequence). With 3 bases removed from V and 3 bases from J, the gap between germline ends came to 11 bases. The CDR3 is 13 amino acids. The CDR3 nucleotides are TGCAGTGCTAGGGGGGCCGAGGACTATGGCTACACCTTC. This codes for CSARGAEDYGYTF.

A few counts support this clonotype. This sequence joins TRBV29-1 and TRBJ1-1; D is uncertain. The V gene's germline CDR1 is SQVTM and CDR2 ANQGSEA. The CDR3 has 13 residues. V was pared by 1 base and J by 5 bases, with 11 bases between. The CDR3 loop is CSVEGTLVTEAFF. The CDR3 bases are TGCAGCGTTGAAGGTACACTTGTTACTGAAGCTTTCTTT. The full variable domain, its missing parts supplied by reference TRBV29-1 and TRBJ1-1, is SAVISQKPSRDICQRGTSLTIQCQVDSQVTMMFWYRQQPGQSLTLIATANQGSEATYESGFVIDKFPISRPNLTFSTLTVSNMSPEDSSIYLCSVEGTLVTEAFFGQGTRLTVV.

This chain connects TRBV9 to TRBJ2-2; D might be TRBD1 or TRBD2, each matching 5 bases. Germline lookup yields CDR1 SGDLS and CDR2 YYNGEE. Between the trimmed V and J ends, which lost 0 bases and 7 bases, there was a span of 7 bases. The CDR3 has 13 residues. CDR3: CASSVVGGGELFF. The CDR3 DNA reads TGTGCCAGCAGCGTAGTTGGGGGCGGGGAGCTGTTTTTT.

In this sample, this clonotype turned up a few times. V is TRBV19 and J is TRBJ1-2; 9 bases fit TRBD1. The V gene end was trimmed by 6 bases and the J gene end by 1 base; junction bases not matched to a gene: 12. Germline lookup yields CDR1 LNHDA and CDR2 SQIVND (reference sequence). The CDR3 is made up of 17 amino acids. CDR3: CASSPISGTGLNYGYTF. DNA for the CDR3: TGTGCCAGTAGCCCTATTTCCGGGACAGGGCTTAACTATGGCTACACCTTC.

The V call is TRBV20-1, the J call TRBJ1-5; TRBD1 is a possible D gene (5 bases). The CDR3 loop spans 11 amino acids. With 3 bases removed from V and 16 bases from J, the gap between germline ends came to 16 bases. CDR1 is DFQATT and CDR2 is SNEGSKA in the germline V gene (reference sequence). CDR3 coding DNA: TGCAGTGCTAGCTCCGGGACGGCCGATCATTTT. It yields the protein CSASSGTADHF.

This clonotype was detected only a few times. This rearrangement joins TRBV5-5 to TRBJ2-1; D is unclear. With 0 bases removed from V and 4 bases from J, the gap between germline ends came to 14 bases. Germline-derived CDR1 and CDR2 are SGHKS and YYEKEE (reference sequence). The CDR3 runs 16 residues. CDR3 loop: CASSLGAALSYNEQFF. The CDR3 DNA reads TGTGCCAGCAGCTTGGGAGCAGCGCTTTCATACAATGAGCAGTTCTTC.

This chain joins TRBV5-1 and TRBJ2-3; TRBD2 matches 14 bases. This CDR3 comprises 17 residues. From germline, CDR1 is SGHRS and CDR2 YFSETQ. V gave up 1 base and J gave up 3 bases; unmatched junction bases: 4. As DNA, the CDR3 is TGCGCCAGCAGCTTGTCGACTAGCGGGGGGGCTACAGATACGCAGTATTTT. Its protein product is CASSLSTSGGATDTQYF.